This T cell receptor beta chain is drawn from a study of T cells in Graves' hyperthyroidism and ophthalmopathy. Study-wide points: A model of 13 V-J pairs discriminated ophthalmopathy from stable hyperthyroidism. The majority of expanded thyroid clonotypes above 0.001 also appeared in blood. Onset of ophthalmopathy came a median roughly 6.9 months after the model predicted it.

PBMCs were derived from around 10 ml fresh peripheral blood. TCR beta CDR3 region amplification was performed from RNA transcripts. HTBI primers were used for first-round RT-PCR of the TCR CDR3. MiXCR, run by TCRdb on the multiplex PCR reads, gives a single entry per CDR3 protein. There are approximately 150,000 distinct CDR3 sequences in the sample; just under 9.5% occur only once, and less than 25% lies in the top ten. V lost 6 bases to trimming and J lost 4 bases; unmatched junction nucleotides: 12. This CDR3 comprises 15 residues. Germline assignment: CDR1 MGHRA and CDR2 YSYEKL. This clonotype showed up many times. As yet, its antigen is unknown.

Input material: blood. The clonotype originates from a woman between 18 and 29 years old with Graves' hyperthyroidism that later progressed to Graves' ophthalmopathy. This chain uses TRBV4-1 with TRBJ2-7; 7 bases are a match to TRBD2. Written as DNA, the CDR3 is TGCGCCAGCAGACCCATCCTAGCGGACTGGTACGAGCAGTACTTC. It specifies CASRPILADWYEQYF.